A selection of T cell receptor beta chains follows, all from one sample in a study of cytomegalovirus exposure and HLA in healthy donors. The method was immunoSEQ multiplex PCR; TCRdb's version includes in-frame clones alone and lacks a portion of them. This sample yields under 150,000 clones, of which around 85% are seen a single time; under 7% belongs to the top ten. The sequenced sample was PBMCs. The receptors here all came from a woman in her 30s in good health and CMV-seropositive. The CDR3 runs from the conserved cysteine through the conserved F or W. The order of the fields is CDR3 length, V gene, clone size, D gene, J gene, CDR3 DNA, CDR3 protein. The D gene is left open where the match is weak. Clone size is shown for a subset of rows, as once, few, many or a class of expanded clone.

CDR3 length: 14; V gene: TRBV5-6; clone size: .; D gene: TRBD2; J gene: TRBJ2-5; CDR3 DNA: TGTGCCAGCAGGAGGGGCGGGGGCCAAGAGACCCAGTACTTC; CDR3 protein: CASRRGGGQETQYF
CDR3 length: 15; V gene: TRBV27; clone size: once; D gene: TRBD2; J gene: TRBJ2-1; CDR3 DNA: TGTGCCAGCAGTTTCAGCGGGAGGTACTACAATGAGCAGTTCTTC; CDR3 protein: CASSFSGRYYNEQFF
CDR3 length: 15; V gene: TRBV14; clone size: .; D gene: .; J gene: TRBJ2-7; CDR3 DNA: TGTGCCAGCACCTCGCTATCGAGTCCCTCGGGCGAGCAGTACTTC; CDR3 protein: CASTSLSSPSGEQYF
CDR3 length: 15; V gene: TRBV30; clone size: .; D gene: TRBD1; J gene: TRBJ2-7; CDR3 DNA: TGTGCCTGGAGCCAAGGGACGGGACAGGGGGCGGAGCAGTACTTC; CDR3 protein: CAWSQGTGQGAEQYF
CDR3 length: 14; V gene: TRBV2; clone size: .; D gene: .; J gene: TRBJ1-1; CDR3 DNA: TGTGCCAGCAGTGAAGGTGGGGGGGACACTGAAGCTTTCTTT; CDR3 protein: CASSEGGGDTEAFF
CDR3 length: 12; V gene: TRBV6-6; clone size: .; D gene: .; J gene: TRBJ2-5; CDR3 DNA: TGTGCCAGCAGAGGGGCTGGAGAGACCCAGTACTTC; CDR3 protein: CASRGAGETQYF
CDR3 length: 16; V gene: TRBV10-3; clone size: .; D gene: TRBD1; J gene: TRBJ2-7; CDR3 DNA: TGTGCCATCAGTGTTTCTACCGGGACAGAGGCCTACGAGCAGTACTTC; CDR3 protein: CAISVSTGTEAYEQYF
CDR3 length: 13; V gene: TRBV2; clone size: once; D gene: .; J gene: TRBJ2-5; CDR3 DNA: TGTGCCAGCAGTGCACAGGGCCAGGAGACCCAGTACTTC; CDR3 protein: CASSAQGQETQYF
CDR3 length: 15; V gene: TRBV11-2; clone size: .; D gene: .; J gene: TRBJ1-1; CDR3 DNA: TGTGCCAGCAGCTCCCGCGCCACAGGGTCCACTGAAGCTTTCTTT; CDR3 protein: CASSSRATGSTEAFF
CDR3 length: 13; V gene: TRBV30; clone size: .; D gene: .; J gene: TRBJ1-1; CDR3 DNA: TGTGCCTGGAGTGTAACGGCTAGACAGGTGGCTTTCTTT; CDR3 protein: CAWSVTARQVAFF
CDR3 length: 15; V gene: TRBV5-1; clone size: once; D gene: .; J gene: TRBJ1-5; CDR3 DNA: TGCGCCAGCAGCTTGGCCGGGGTTGTCAATCAGCCCCAGCATTTT; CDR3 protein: CASSLAGVVNQPQHF
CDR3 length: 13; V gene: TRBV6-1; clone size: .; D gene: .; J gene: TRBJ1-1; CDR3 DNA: TGTGCCAGCAGTGGACAGTTGAACACTGAAGCTTTCTTT; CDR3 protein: CASSGQLNTEAFF
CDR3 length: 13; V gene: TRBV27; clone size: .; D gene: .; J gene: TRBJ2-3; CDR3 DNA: TGTGCCAGCAGTTTGGCGACTGGGTATACGCAGTATTTT; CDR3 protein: CASSLATGYTQYF
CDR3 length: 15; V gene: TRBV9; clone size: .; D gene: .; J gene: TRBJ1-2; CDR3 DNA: TGTGCCAGCAGCGTATCGTCGGCCCCTGGGCCTGGCTACACCTTC; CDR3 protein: CASSVSSAPGPGYTF
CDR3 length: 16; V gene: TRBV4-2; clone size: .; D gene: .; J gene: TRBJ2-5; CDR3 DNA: TGTGCCAGCAGCCAAGACGCGGGGGCCGAAGGGGAGACCCAGTACTTC; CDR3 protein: CASSQDAGAEGETQYF
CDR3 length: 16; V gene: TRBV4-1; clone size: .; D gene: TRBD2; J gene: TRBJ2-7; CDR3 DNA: TGCGCCAGCAGCCCCTTGGGACTAGCGAGCTCCTACGAGCAGTACTTC; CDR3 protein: CASSPLGLASSYEQYF
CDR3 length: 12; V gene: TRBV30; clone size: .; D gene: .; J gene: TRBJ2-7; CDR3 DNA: TGTGCCTGGAGTGTATCAAACTACGAGCAGTACTTC; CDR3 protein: CAWSVSNYEQYF
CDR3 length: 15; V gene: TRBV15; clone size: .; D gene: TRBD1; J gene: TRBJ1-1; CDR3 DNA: TGTGCCACCAGCGCCCGACAGGGGGGAAGCACTGAAGCTTTCTTT; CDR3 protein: CATSARQGGSTEAFF
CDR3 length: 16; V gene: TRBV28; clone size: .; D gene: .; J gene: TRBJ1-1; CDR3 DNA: TGTGCCAGCAGTCCCCAAGACACGGCCGTTGACACTGAAGCTTTCTTT; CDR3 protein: CASSPQDTAVDTEAFF
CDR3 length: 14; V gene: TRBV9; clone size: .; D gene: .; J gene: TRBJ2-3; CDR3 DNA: TGTGCCAGCAGCGTGAAGGGGGGGACAGATACGCAGTATTTT; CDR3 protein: CASSVKGGTDTQYF
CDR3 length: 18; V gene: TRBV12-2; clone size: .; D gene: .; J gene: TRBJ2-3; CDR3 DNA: TGTGCAAGTCGCCCAGCCTCGGCGGGAGGGGACTGCACAGATACGCAGTATTTT; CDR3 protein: CASRPASAGGDCTDTQYF
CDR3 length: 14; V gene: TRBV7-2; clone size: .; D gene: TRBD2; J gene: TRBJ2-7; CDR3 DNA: TGTGCCAGCAGCCACCAGACTAGCGCTGTTGAGCAGTACTTC; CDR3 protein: CASSHQTSAVEQYF
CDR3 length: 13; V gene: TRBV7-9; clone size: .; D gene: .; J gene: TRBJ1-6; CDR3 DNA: TGTTCCAGCAGCTTAGCTAGTGGTTCACCCCTCCACTTT; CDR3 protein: CSSSLASGSPLHF
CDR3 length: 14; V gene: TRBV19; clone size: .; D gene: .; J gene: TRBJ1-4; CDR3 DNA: TGTGCCAGTAGTATGTACGGGATAAATGAAAAACTGTTTTTT; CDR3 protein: CASSMYGINEKLFF
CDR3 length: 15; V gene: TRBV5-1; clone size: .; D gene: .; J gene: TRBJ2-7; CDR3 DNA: TGCGCCAGCAGCTTCGGCGGGACTGACACCTACGAGCAGTACTTC; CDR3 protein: CASSFGGTDTYEQYF
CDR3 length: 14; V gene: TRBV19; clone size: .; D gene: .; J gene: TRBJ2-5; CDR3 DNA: TGTGCCAGTAGTATCCAGGGGCTCCAAGAGACCCAGTACTTC; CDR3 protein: CASSIQGLQETQYF
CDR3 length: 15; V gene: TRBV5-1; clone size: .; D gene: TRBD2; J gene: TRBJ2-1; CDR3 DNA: TGCGCCAGCAGCCAGGGGACTAGCAGTTACAATGAGCAGTTCTTC; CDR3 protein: CASSQGTSSYNEQFF
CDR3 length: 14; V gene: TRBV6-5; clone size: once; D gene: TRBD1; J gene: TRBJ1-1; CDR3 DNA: TGTGCCAGCAACCCGACAGGGGTGGAGACTGAAGCTTTCTTT; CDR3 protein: CASNPTGVETEAFF
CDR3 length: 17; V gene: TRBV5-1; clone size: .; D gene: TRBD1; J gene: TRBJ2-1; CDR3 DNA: TGCGCCAGCAGCAGTACCCCCGGGACAGTCTCCTACAATGAGCAGTTCTTC; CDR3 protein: CASSSTPGTVSYNEQFF
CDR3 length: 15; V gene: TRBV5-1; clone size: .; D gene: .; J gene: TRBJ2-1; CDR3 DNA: TGCGCCAGCAGCTTGGCCATTGCGGGATCCAATGAGCAGTTCTTC; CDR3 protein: CASSLAIAGSNEQFF
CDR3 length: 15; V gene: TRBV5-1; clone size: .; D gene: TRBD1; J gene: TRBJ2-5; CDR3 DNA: TGCGCCAGCAGCCTGACAGGGGGCGTTCAAGAGACCCAGTACTTC; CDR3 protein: CASSLTGGVQETQYF
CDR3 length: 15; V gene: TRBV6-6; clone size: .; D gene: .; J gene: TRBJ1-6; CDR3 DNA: TGTGCCAGCAGTTTAGGACTGTCACCTAATTCACCCCTCCACTTT; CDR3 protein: CASSLGLSPNSPLHF
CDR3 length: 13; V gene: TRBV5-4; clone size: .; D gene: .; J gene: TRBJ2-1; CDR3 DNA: TGTGCCAGCAGCTTCCTGACTGGCAATGAGCAGTTCTTC; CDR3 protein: CASSFLTGNEQFF
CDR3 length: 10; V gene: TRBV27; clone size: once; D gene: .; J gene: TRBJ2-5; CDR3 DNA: TGTGCCAGCCCCCAGGCGACCCAGTACTTC; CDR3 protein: CASPQATQYF
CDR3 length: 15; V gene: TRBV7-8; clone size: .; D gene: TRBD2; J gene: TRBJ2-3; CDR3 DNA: TGTGCCAGCAGCTTATCTAGCGGGGCGGTAGATACGCAGTATTTT; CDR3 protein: CASSLSSGAVDTQYF
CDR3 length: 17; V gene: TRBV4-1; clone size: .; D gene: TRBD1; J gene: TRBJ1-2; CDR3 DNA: TGCGCCAGCAGCCAAGGCGGGACAGGGGGTCGTTACTATGGCTACACCTTC; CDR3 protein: CASSQGGTGGRYYGYTF
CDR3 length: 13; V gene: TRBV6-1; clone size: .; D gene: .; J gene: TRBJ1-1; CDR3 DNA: TGTGCCAGCGGGGAGAGCTACAACACTGAAGCTTTCTTT; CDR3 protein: CASGESYNTEAFF
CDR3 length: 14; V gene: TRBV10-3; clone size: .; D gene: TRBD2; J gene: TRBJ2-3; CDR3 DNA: TGTGCCATCAGTCTAGCGGGGCTCACAGATACGCAGTATTTT; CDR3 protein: CAISLAGLTDTQYF
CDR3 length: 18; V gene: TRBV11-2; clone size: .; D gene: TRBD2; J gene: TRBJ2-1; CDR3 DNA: TGTGCCAGCAGCTTGAACCATGCACGGACTAGCGGTCTCGGGAAGCAGTTCTTC; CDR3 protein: CASSLNHARTSGLGKQFF
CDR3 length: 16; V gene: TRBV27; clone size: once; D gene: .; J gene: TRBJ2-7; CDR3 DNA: TGTGCCAGCAGTTGGGGGCAGGGCCTCACCCTCTACGAGCAGTACTTC; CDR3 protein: CASSWGQGLTLYEQYF
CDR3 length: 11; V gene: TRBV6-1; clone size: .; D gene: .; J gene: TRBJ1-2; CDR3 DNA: TGTGCCAGCAGTGAACTTTATGGCTACACCTTC; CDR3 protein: CASSELYGYTF
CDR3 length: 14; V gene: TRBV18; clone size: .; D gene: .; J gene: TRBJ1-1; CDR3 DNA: TGTGCCAGCTCTCCAACGACAGGTTTGACTGAAGCTTTCTTT; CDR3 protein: CASSPTTGLTEAFF
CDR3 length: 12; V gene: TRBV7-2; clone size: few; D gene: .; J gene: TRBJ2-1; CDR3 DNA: TGTGCCAGCAGCCCACTAGCAGGTGAGCAGTTCTTC; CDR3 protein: CASSPLAGEQFF
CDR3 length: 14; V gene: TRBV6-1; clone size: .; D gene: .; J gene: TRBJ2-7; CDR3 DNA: TGTGCCAGCAGAGGGGAGGTTCCCCTACGGGAGCAGTACTTC; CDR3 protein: CASRGEVPLREQYF
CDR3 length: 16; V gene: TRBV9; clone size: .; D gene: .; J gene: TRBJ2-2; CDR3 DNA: TGTGCCAGCAGCGTAGAAAGAAGAGCGGACACCGGGGAGCTGTTTTTT; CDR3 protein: CASSVERRADTGELFF
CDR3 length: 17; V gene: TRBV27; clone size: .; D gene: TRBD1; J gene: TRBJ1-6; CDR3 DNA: TGTGCCAGCAAGCCGGGACAGGGGGGATTCTATAATTCACCCCTCCACTTT; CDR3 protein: CASKPGQGGFYNSPLHF
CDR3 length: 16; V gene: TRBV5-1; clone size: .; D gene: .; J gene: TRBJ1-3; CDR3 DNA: TGCGCCAGCAGCTTGGCCCAGGGTGGCTCTGGAAACACCATATATTTT; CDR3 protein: CASSLAQGGSGNTIYF
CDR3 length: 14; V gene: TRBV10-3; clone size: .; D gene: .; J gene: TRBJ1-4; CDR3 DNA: TGTGCCATCAGTGAGACACAGGGAAATGAAAAACTGTTTTTT; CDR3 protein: CAISETQGNEKLFF
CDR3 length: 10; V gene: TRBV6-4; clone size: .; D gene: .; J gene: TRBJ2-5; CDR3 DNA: TGTGCCACCCCCCCCCAGTCCCAGTACTTC; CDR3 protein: CATPPQSQYF
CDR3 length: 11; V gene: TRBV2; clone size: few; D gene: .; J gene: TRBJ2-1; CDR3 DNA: TGTGCCAGCAGCAGAGGGAATGAGCAGTTCTTC; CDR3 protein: CASSRGNEQFF
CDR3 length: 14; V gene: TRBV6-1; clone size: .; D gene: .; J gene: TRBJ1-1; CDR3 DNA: TGTGCCAGCAGTTGGGGGCGCGAGGCAGCTGAAGCTTTCTTT; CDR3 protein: CASSWGREAAEAFF
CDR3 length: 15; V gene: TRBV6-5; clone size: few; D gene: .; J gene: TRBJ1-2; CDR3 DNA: TGTGCCAGCAGGCCCCCAGGGTTGGGGGGCTATGGCTACACCTTC; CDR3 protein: CASRPPGLGGYGYTF
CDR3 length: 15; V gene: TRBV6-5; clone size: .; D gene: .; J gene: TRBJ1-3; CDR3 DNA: TGTGCCAGCAGTGCGACCGTTACAGCTGGAAACACCATATATTTT; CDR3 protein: CASSATVTAGNTIYF
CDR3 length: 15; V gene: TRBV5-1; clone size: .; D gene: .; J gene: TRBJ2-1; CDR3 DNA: TGCGCCAGCAGATACGGGACATCTTCTCTCAATGAGCAGTTCTTC; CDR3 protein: CASRYGTSSLNEQFF
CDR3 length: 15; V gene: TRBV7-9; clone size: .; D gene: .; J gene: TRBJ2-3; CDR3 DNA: TGTGCCAGCAGCCGAATGGGGGCGGGAGTGGATACGCAGTATTTT; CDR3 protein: CASSRMGAGVDTQYF